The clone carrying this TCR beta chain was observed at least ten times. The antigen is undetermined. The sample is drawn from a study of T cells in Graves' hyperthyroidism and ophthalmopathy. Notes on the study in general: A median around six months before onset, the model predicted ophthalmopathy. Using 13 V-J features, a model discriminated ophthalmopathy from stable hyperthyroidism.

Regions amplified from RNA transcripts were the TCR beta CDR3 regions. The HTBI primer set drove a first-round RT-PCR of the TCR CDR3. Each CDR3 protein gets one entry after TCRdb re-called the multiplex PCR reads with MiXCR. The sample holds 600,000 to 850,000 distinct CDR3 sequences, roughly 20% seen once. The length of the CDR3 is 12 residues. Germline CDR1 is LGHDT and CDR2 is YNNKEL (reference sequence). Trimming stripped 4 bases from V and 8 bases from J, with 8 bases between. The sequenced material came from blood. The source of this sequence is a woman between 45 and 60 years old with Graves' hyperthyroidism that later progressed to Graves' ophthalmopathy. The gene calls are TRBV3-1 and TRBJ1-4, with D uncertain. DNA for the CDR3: TGTGCCAGCAGCCCGACTAGAGAAAAACTGTTTTTT. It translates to CASSPTREKLFF.